This TCR beta chain was recovered during a study of blood T cell repertoires in COVID-19. About the research overall: The origin of the acute and convalescent COVID-19 samples was the United States, Italy and Spain. In each case, the material was cDNA or gDNA derived from T cells, B-cell-depleted T cells, or PBMCs.

Original processing methods: Amplification with reference gene primers provided the estimates of nucleated cell counts. Data came from immunoSEQ multiplex PCR; TCRdb stores just in-frame clones and leaves some out. The D gene and trimming were derived from the DNA, and the V and J assignments and clone size from that table. Of tens of thousands of clones listed, roughly 90% are singletons. CDR1 MDHEN and CDR2 SYDVKM come from the germline V gene. V gave up 3 bases and J gave up 4 bases; unmatched junction bases: 12. The CDR3 is made up of 17 amino acids. This TCR came from a man aged 50-60 years with active COVID-19. The specimen sequenced was peripheral blood. J is TRBJ1-3 and V is TRBV28, with 7 bases lining up with TRBD1. CDR3 in DNA: TGTGCCAGCAGTTTTATGCATGCAGGGGGTATCGGAAACACCATATATTTT. It translates to CASSFMHAGGIGNTIYF.